The 12 T cell receptor beta chains in this list originate from one sample, sequenced in a study of T cell responses to AZD1222 COVID-19 vaccine (dated by TCRdb to about 2021). The intended sense of this specimen's time point label: baseline before first vaccination. Library creation used the immunoSEQ multiplex PCR assay. This immuneACCESS table, as held by TCRdb, lists in-frame sequences with V and J called but not all clones. Of the missing ones, under half trace to an unresolved V gene in checked studies; the others have no known cause. The sample contains about 170,000 clones, approximately 95% of them found a single time. Roughly 3.9% of the sample is in the top ten clones. Sequencing used peripheral blood, obtained on day 0 of AZD1222 vaccination. These TCRs come from an adult in good health.

V and J are TRBV19 and TRBJ2-1; D possibly corresponds to TRBD2 (6 bases). Germline V CDR1 and CDR2: LNHDA, SQIVND (reference sequence). The length of the CDR3 is 15 residues. With 8 bases removed from V and 0 bases from J, the gap between germline ends came to 14 bases. CDR3 sequence: CASGAGASSYNEQFF. In DNA form, the CDR3 reads TGTGCCAGTGGAGCGGGCGCCAGCTCCTACAATGAGCAGTTCTTC.

The chain is built from TRBV2 and TRBJ1-1; the match to TRBD1 covers 8 bases. CDR3 length: 14 residues. Germline CDR1 SNHLY, CDR2 FYNNEI. Germline trimming cut 7 bases from V and 7 bases from J; bases unmatched to any gene: 11. The CDR3: CASIEDRGRNEAFF. CDR3 nucleotide sequence: TGTGCCAGCATAGAAGACAGGGGAAGAAATGAAGCTTTCTTT.

V gene TRBV11-2 combines with J gene TRBJ2-5, with TRBD2 identical over 7 bases. V was clipped by 6 bases and J by 5 bases; unmatched bases: 12. CDR1 SGHAT and CDR2 FQNNGV come from the germline V gene. The CDR3 covers 15 residues. This chain's CDR3 is CASSTGGSLTETQYF. The CDR3 DNA follows: TGTGCCAGCAGTACCGGGGGGTCGCTAACGGAGACCCAGTACTTC.

The gene calls are TRBV19 and TRBJ2-7, with 9 positions matching TRBD1. CDR1 is LNHDA and CDR2 is SQIVND in the germline V gene (reference sequence). The V gene end was trimmed by 6 bases and the J gene end by 7 bases; junction bases not matched to a gene: 4. This CDR3 region has 12 residues. The CDR3: CASRQGAKEQYF. The CDR3 DNA is TGTGCCAGTAGACAGGGGGCTAAAGAGCAGTACTTC.

The chain joins TRBV19 to TRBJ1-3, with D perhaps matching TRBD1 (6 bases). Between the trimmed V and J ends, which lost 2 bases and 4 bases, there was a span of 9 bases. CDR3 length equals 14 residues. CDR1 is LNHDA and CDR2 is SQIVND in the germline V gene (reference sequence). CDR3 nucleotide sequence: TGTGCCAGTAGTATATGGACAGAAGGAAACACCATATATTTT. Amino acid sequence: CASSIWTEGNTIYF.

The chain links TRBV9 to TRBJ1-3; D is ambiguous. Trimming pared 0 bases from V and 2 bases from J, leaving 3 bases between. Looked up from germline, CDR1 is SGDLS and CDR2 is YYNGEE. The CDR3 extends over 13 amino acids. The CDR3 DNA sequence: TGTGCCAGCAGCGTAGGGACTGGAAACACCATATATTTT. It codes for CASSVGTGNTIYF. Variable domain in full (rest from reference TRBV9 and TRBJ1-3): DSGVTQTPKHLITATGQRVTLRCSPRSGDLSVYWYQQSLDQGLQFLIQYYNGEERAKGNILERFSAQQFPDLHSELNLSSLELGDSALYFCASSVGTGNTIYFGEGSWLTVV.

CDR3 sequence reads: CASSPRDRMNTEAFF. Written as DNA, the CDR3 is TGTGCCAGCAGCCCGCGGGACAGGATGAACACTGAAGCTTTCTTT. V usage is TRBV9 and J usage is TRBJ1-1; 8 bases match TRBD1. Germline CDR1 is SGDLS and CDR2 is YYNGEE. The CDR3 totals 15 residues. V lost 4 bases and J lost 0; bases outside the gene matches: 5.

The V gene is TRBV10-3, the J gene TRBJ1-1; no clear D. The germline gives CDR1 ENHRY, CDR2 SYGVKD. The ends were cut back, 3 bases at V and 1 base at J, with 9 bases in the middle. This CDR3 is built from 14 residues. The CDR3 is CAISDLPANTEAFF. The CDR3 DNA follows: TGTGCCATCAGTGACCTTCCGGCGAACACTGAAGCTTTCTTT.

V is TRBV18 and J is TRBJ1-5, with D hard to call. The ends were cut back, 5 bases at V and 0 bases at J, with 8 bases in the middle. The CDR3 has 14 residues. Germline V gives CDR1 KGHSH, CDR2 LQKENI. The CDR3 sequence is CASSSQDSNQPQHF. The CDR3 nucleotides read TGTGCCAGCTCATCCCAGGATAGCAATCAGCCCCAGCATTTT.

A single count supports this clone. This chain links TRBV3-1 (or the pseudogene TRBV3-2) with TRBJ1-1; 8 nucleotides align to TRBD1. Trimming took 0 bases from V and 10 from J; bases not matched to a gene: 7. This CDR3 region has 14 residues. The germline CDR1 and CDR2 sequences are LGHDT and YNNKEL (reference sequence). DNA of the CDR3: TGTGCCAGCAGCCAAGAAGGGAGGACAGGGCCAGCTTTCTTT. Translation: CASSQEGRTGPAFF.

The chain employs TRBV5-6 and TRBJ2-1, with D possibly being TRBD1 (6 bases). Germline CDR1 and CDR2: SGHDT and YYEEEE. Trimming took off 5 bases at V and 2 bases at J, with 14 bases between the two ends. The CDR3 is 15 residues long. CDR3 sequence reads: CASRVRDKPYNEQFF. DNA of the CDR3: TGTGCCAGCAGAGTCCGGGACAAACCCTACAATGAGCAGTTCTTC. Looking up the rest from reference TRBV5-6 and TRBJ2-1 gives the full variable domain: DAGVTQSPTHLIKTRGQQVTLRCSPKSGHDTVSWYQQALGQGPQFIFQYYEEEERQRGNFPDRFSGHQFPNYSSELNVNALLLGDSALYLCASRVRDKPYNEQFFGPGTRLTVL.

The genes are TRBV11-2 and TRBJ1-2, with D unclear. Germline CDR1 SGHAT, CDR2 FQNNGV. Trimming left V 5 bases short and J 6 bases short, with 10 bases between. The CDR3 extends over 12 amino acids. The CDR3 DNA reads as TGTGCCAGCAGCCGATCCTTTAATGGCTACACCTTC. Its protein product is CASSRSFNGYTF.